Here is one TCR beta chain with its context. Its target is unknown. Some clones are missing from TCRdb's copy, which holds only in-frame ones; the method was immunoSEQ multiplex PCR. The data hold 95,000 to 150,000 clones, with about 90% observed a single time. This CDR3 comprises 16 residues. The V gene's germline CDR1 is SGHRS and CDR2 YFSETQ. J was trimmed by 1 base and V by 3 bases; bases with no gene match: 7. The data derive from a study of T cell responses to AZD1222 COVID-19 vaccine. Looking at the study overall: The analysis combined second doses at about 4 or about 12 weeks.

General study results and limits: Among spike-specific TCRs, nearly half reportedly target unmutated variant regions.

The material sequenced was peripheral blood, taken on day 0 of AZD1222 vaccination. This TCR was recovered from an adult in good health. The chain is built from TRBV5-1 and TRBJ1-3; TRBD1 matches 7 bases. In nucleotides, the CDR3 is TGCGCCAGCAGCTGGGAGGGGGCTAAGTCTGGAAACACCATATATTTT. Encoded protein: CASSWEGAKSGNTIYF.